This entry lists 30 T cell receptor beta chains sequenced from one sample in a study of blood T cell repertoires in COVID-19. Clones were read by immunoSEQ multiplex PCR, and TCRdb kept only the in-frame ones, dropping some. The sample has hundreds of thousands of clones; more than 75% are singletons. The material sequenced was peripheral blood. These receptors all come from a woman in her sixties with active or convalescent COVID-19.

The gene calls are TRBV30 and TRBJ2-3, with D perhaps matching TRBD1 (6 bases). The germline V gene has CDR1 GTSNPN and CDR2 SVGIG (reference sequence). V lost 3 bases and J lost 1, with 14 bases in between. The CDR3 has 15 residues. CDR3: CAWRRVGGGTDTQYF. CDR3 sequence (DNA): TGTGCCTGGAGGAGGGTAGGGGGAGGCACAGATACGCAGTATTTT.

This clone was seen at least ten times. This chain connects TRBV7-3 to TRBJ1-1; weak D call: TRBD1 (5 bases). The CDR3 runs to 14 residues. CDR1 and CDR2 (germline): SGHTA, FQGTGA. V shed 0 bases and J shed 4 bases, with 9 bases lying between them. The CDR3 reads CASSLTGRSTEAFF. As DNA, the CDR3 is TGTGCCAGCAGCTTAACGGGGCGTAGCACTGAAGCTTTCTTT.

This sequence joins TRBV7-9 and TRBJ2-2; 7 nucleotides match TRBD1. Germline V gene lookup returns CDR1 SEHNR and CDR2 FQNEAQ (reference sequence). The length of the CDR3 is 16 residues. V was pared by 6 bases and J by 0 bases, with 7 bases of the junction left unmatched. CDR3 sequence reads: CASSTRDRTNTGELFF. The CDR3 region has the DNA TGTGCCAGCAGTACCCGGGACAGAACGAACACCGGGGAGCTGTTTTTT.

CDR3 residues: CASSPGLAKNIQYF. CDR3 in DNA: TGTGCCAGCAGCCCAGGACTAGCCAAAAACATTCAGTACTTC. The chain employs TRBV9 and TRBJ2-4; tentative D call: TRBD2 (5 bases). V dropped 4 bases and J dropped 0 bases, with 8 bases sitting between them. Germline V gene sequence: CDR1 SGDLS, CDR2 YYNGEE. The CDR3 sequence is 14 residues long.

The V call is TRBV10-2, the J call TRBJ2-1, with D possibly TRBD1 on 6 matching bases. Germline CDR1 and CDR2: WSHSY and SAAADI. V was clipped by 7 bases and J by 1 base, with 14 bases between them. The CDR3 length is 15 residues. The CDR3 sequence: CASKSGHTSYNEQFF. DNA of the CDR3: TGCGCCAGCAAGTCGGGACATACTTCCTACAATGAGCAGTTCTTC.

This clone was counted only a few times. The chain couples TRBV19 to TRBJ1-5; 11 bases agree with TRBD1. The CDR3 sequence is 16 residues long. Unmatched junction bases numbered 8, after V lost 4 bases and J lost 6 bases. Germline V CDR1 and CDR2: LNHDA, SQIVND (reference sequence). The CDR3 sequence is CASSTSRTGGIQPQHF. In nucleotides, the CDR3 is TGTGCCAGTAGTACTTCGAGGACAGGGGGCATTCAGCCCCAGCATTTT. The variable domain in full, with the rest retrieved from reference TRBV19 and TRBJ1-5, is DGGITQSPKYLFRKEGQNVTLSCEQNLNHDAMYWYRQDPGQGLRLIYYSQIVNDFQKGDIAEGYSVSREKKESFPLTVTSAQKNPTAFYLCASSTSRTGGIQPQHFGDGTRLSIL.

The chain has TRBV11-3 and TRBJ2-2, with a weak D call TRBD1 (6 bases). Per germline, CDR1 SGHNT and CDR2 YENEEA. The V gene lost 1 base and the J gene lost 1 base, with 7 bases spanning the gap. The CDR3 is made up of 15 amino acids. CDR3 DNA: TGTGCCAGCAGCTTAGCCAGGGGGAACACCGGGGAGCTGTTTTTT. This sequence encodes CASSLARGNTGELFF.

This rearrangement joins TRBV7-2 to TRBJ2-3, with 8 bases matching TRBD2. CDR3 length equals 16 residues. The germline gives CDR1 SGHTA, CDR2 FQGNSA. V gave up 1 base and J gave up 3 bases; unmatched junction bases: 6. The chain's CDR3 is CASSLGGTRGTDTQYF. The CDR3, as DNA: TGTGCCAGCAGCTTAGGTGGGACTAGGGGTACAGATACGCAGTATTTT.

This chain links TRBV11-2 with TRBJ1-1; 7 bases align to TRBD1. The CDR3 consists of 16 residues. The trim removed 4 bases at V and 4 bases at J, leaving 12 bases unmatched. Per the germline V gene, CDR1 is SGHAT and CDR2 is FQNNGV. The CDR3 loop is CASSWDRGVVSTEAFF. CDR3 in DNA: TGTGCCAGCAGCTGGGACAGAGGTGTGGTGAGCACTGAAGCTTTCTTT.

The chain carries TRBV6-5 and TRBJ1-6; 10 bases fit TRBD1. This CDR3 comprises 13 residues. Germline values: CDR1 MNHEY, CDR2 SVGAGI. Trimming at V came to 7 bases and at J to 12 bases, leaving 6 bases not matched to a gene. CDR3: CASTRDRGLPLHF. Here the CDR3 DNA reads TGTGCCAGCACCCGGGACAGGGGTCTACCCCTCCACTTT.

The chain employs TRBV9 and TRBJ2-5; TRBD2 might be the D (7 bases). V lost 0 bases and J lost 4, with 10 bases in between. Germline loops: CDR1 SGDLS, CDR2 YYNGEE. This CDR3 has 14 amino acids. The CDR3 region is CASSVGAGAETQYF. Written as DNA, the CDR3 is TGTGCCAGCAGCGTAGGGGCGGGGGCAGAGACCCAGTACTTC.

The chain carries TRBV7-3 and TRBJ2-7, with a possible D match to TRBD2 (7 bases). The CDR3 length is 16 residues. With 5 bases removed from V and 2 bases from J, the gap between germline ends came to 19 bases. The V gene's germline CDR1 is SGHTA and CDR2 FQGTGA. The CDR3 loop is CASSLGGGGAPYEQYF. Written as DNA, the CDR3 is TGTGCCAGCAGCCTGGGGGGGGGCGGCGCACCCTACGAGCAGTACTTC.

This sequence joins TRBV5-8 and TRBJ1-5; D is uncertain. Trimming stripped 1 base from V and 5 bases from J, with 7 bases between. Germline V gene lookup returns CDR1 SGHTS and CDR2 YDEGEE. This CDR3 has 13 amino acids. Written as DNA, the CDR3 is TGTGCCAGCAGCTTGCAGGCTGATCAGCCCCAGCATTTT. Translation: CASSLQADQPQHF.

This chain links TRBV3-1 (or the pseudogene TRBV3-2) with TRBJ2-7; TRBD1 matches at 9 bases. V lost 4 bases and J lost 5; bases outside the gene matches: 6. CDR3 length equals 14 residues. Germline V gene lookup returns CDR1 LGHDT and CDR2 YNNKEL (reference sequence). CDR3 coding DNA: TGTGCCAGCAGCCGGGGACAGGGAAGCGACGAGCAGTACTTC. This encodes CASSRGQGSDEQYF.

V usage is TRBV6-4 and J usage is TRBJ2-1; the D gene is possibly TRBD2 (6 bases). The CDR3 is 18 residues long. Trimming took off 4 bases at V and 3 bases at J, with 22 bases between the two ends. Germline-derived CDR1 and CDR2 are MRHNA and SNTAGT. Written as DNA, the CDR3 is TGTGCCAGCAGTGCCTTTACCCCCGGGACTCACGACTACAATGAGCAGTTCTTC. Translating it yields CASSAFTPGTHDYNEQFF.

J is TRBJ1-1 and V is TRBV6-2 or TRBV6-3; D is possibly TRBD1 (6 bases). Between the trimmed V and J ends, which lost 2 bases and 1 base, there was a span of 14 bases. CDR1 and CDR2 from the germline V gene are MNHEY and SVGEGT. CDR3 size: 16 residues. CDR3 coding DNA: TGTGCCAGCAGTTACGGAAAAGACAGGCCGAACACTGAAGCTTTCTTT. This encodes CASSYGKDRPNTEAFF.

This clone occurred once. The chain recombines TRBV11-3 with TRBJ2-7; 11 bases map to TRBD2. V lost 0 bases, J lost 0 bases, and 13 bases stayed unmatched. The length of the CDR3 is 20 residues. Germline loops: CDR1 SGHNT, CDR2 YENEEA. CDR3 protein: CASSLEVTSGGRPASYEQYF. As DNA, the CDR3 is TGTGCCAGCAGCTTAGAAGTAACTAGCGGGGGCCGACCGGCCTCCTACGAGCAGTACTTC.

The J gene is TRBJ2-5, the V gene TRBV14; 10 bases line up with TRBD2. Germline V gives CDR1 SGHDN, CDR2 FVKESK. This CDR3 comprises 16 residues. Losses at the gene ends were 2 bases for V and 1 base for J; bases not matched to a gene: 4. The CDR3 DNA is TGTGCCAGCAGCCAACTAGCGGGGGCTCTCCAAGAGACCCAGTACTTC. Protein sequence: CASSQLAGALQETQYF. Supplemented by reference TRBV14 and TRBJ2-5, the full variable domain reads EAGVTQFPSHSVIEKGQTVTLRCDPISGHDNLYWYRRVMGKEIKFLLHFVKESKQDESGMPNNRFLAERTGGTYSTLKVQPAELEDSGVYFCASSQLAGALQETQYFGPGTRLLVL.

The chain employs TRBV6-6 and TRBJ1-5; 11 nucleotides match TRBD1. This CDR3 is 16 amino acids long. Germline CDR1 MNHNY, CDR2 SVGAGI (reference sequence). V was clipped by 6 bases and J by 2 bases; unmatched bases: 6. The CDR3 DNA sequence: TGTGCCAGCAGGAGGACAGGGGGCTTGGGCAATCAGCCCCAGCATTTT. Residues: CASRRTGGLGNQPQHF.

The chain links TRBV11-2 to TRBJ1-2, with TRBD1 matching 11 bases. The length of the CDR3 is 15 residues. Trimming removed 5 bases from V and 8 bases from J; junction bases left unmatched: 10. The germline V gene encodes CDR1 SGHAT and CDR2 FQNNGV. The CDR3 DNA reads TGTGCCAGCAGCCTCCGGACAGGGGGCGCCGAGGGCTACACCTTC. It encodes CASSLRTGGAEGYTF.

This chain uses TRBV6-2 or TRBV6-3 with TRBJ1-6; no clear D gene. Trimming took off 2 bases at V and 0 bases at J, with 14 bases between the two ends. This CDR3 has 18 amino acids. CDR1 and CDR2 from the germline V gene are MNHEY and SVGEGT. The CDR3, as DNA: TGTGCCAGCAGTTACCCAGTCTCGGGGAGCTCCTATAATTCACCCCTCCACTTT. Its protein product is CASSYPVSGSSYNSPLHF.

The J gene is TRBJ2-1, the V gene TRBV7-2; no clear D gene. The CDR3 extends over 15 amino acids. CDR1 is SGHTA, CDR2 FQGNSA, per germline. V shed 5 bases and J shed 0 bases, with 11 bases lying between them. CDR3 protein: CASSRLPSSYNEQFF. The CDR3 region has the DNA TGTGCCAGCAGCCGTCTTCCGAGCTCCTACAATGAGCAGTTCTTC. The whole variable domain, remainder taken from reference TRBV7-2 and TRBJ2-1, is GAGVSQSPSNKVTEKGKDVELRCDPISGHTALYWYRQSLGQGLEFLIYFQGNSAPDKSGLPSDRFSAERTGGSVSTLTIQRTQQEDSAVYLCASSRLPSSYNEQFFGPGTRLTVL.

The chain is built from TRBV11-3 and TRBJ2-7; 12 nucleotides match TRBD2. This CDR3 has 13 residues. J gave up 12 bases and V 4 bases, and 7 bases lay outside the gene matches. Germline CDR1 and CDR2: SGHNT and YENEEA. The CDR3 nucleotides read TGTGCCAGCAGCTCCCTAGCGGGGGGGCGCTTGTACTTC. Amino acid sequence: CASSSLAGGRLYF. Full variable domain (remainder filled in from reference TRBV11-3 and TRBJ2-7): EAGVVQSPRYKIIEKKQPVAFWCNPISGHNTLYWYLQNLGQGPELLIRYENEEAVDDSQLPKDRFSAERLKGVDSTLKIQPAELGDSAVYLCASSSLAGGRLYFGPGTRLTVT.

V usage is TRBV2 and J usage is TRBJ2-1; 12 nucleotides align to TRBD2. J was trimmed by 0 bases and V by 6 bases; bases with no gene match: 6. Germline V gene sequence: CDR1 SNHLY, CDR2 FYNNEI. CDR3 length: 17 amino acids. The CDR3 reads CASSPSGGGSSYNEQFF. The CDR3 DNA reads as TGTGCCAGCAGCCCTAGCGGGGGGGGTAGCTCCTACAATGAGCAGTTCTTC.

The V call is TRBV7-2, the J call TRBJ1-2; 7 nucleotides align to TRBD1. The ends lost 5 bases at V and 7 bases at J; junction bases unmatched: 16. CDR3 size: 16 residues. Germline V CDR1 and CDR2: SGHTA, FQGNSA. The CDR3 reads CASSRTTGFGVAGYTF. The CDR3 DNA reads TGTGCCAGCAGCCGCACGACAGGGTTCGGCGTAGCTGGCTACACCTTC.

The genes are TRBV5-1 and TRBJ2-3; a possible D gene is TRBD2 (6 bases). The CDR3 sequence is 16 residues long. Germline lookup yields CDR1 SGHRS and CDR2 YFSETQ. Trimming took 0 bases from V and 5 from J, leaving 16 bases between them. CDR3 bases: TGCGCCAGCAGCTTGGGTAAGCGACTAGAGGGAGATACGCAGTATTTT. This encodes CASSLGKRLEGDTQYF.

A remark on this clone: A read error may produce the germline difference seen at one junction end. The V call is TRBV7-8, the J call TRBJ2-2; the D call may be TRBD1 or TRBD2 (5 bases each). This CDR3 region has 17 residues. In germline, CDR1 is SGHVS, CDR2 FQNEAQ. As DNA, the CDR3 is TGTGCCAGCAGCCTAGCAGTTGCGCAGGGCACGGTTAAGGAGCTGTTTTTT. This sequence encodes CASSLAVAQGTVKELFF.

The chain links TRBV5-1 to TRBJ1-2, with D perhaps TRBD1 (5 bases). Trimming removed 0 bases from V and 7 bases from J, with 13 bases in between. Germline V lookup: CDR1 SGHRS, CDR2 YFSETQ. The CDR3 loop spans 14 amino acids. The CDR3 protein is CASSLEGESAGYTF. The CDR3 bases are TGCGCCAGCAGCTTGGAAGGGGAATCCGCTGGCTACACCTTC.

This rearrangement joins TRBV6-2 or TRBV6-3 to TRBJ1-5; the D is unclear. With 2 bases removed from V and 2 bases from J, the gap between germline ends came to 10 bases. Germline V gene lookup returns CDR1 MNHEY and CDR2 SVGEGT. This CDR3 contains 15 residues. The CDR3 reads CASSYVSGGNQPQHF. The CDR3 DNA sequence: TGTGCCAGCAGTTACGTTTCAGGTGGCAATCAGCCCCAGCATTTT.

The J gene is TRBJ2-4, the V gene TRBV6-5; a weak D match, TRBD2 (6 bases). This CDR3 region has 14 residues. V lost 0 bases and J 7 bases, leaving 10 bases between the germline ends. Germline CDR1 MNHEY, CDR2 SVGAGI. This CDR3 is CASSYSGGGNIQYF. The DNA for the CDR3 is TGTGCCAGCAGTTACTCGGGGGGTGGGAACATTCAGTACTTC.